Included here is one TCR beta chain sequence, with context. Its antigen is still unknown. The entry originates in a study of long-term antiretroviral therapy in people with HIV. The study, taken as a whole, reports: Pre-ART-expanded clones dominated the repertoire at all time points.

With 6 bases removed from V and 0 bases from J, the gap between germline ends came to 9 bases. The CDR3 runs 14 residues. Germline CDR1 reads WSHSY; CDR2 reads SAAADI. Survey-level immunoSEQ v3.0 assays were run. Profiled with immunoSEQ multiplex PCR; TCRdb holds only in-frame clones, not every one. This table has more than 15,000 clones, roughly 90% appearing once. The chain recombines TRBV10-2 with TRBJ1-5; D is ambiguous. This receptor was taken from a man aged 55 to 70 with HIV. The source material was unsorted PBMCs, sampled 0.3 years after starting antiretroviral therapy. The CDR3 nucleotides read TGCGCCAGCAGGAGGAGAGGTAGCAATCAGCCCCAGCATTTT. Amino acids: CASRRRGSNQPQHF.